This TCR beta chain was captured in a study of lung T cells in sarcoidosis with Löfgren's syndrome. For the study at large: Repertoire analyses centered on Löfgren's syndrome patients. Findings and limits, study-wide: Recognition of an unidentified sarcoidosis antigen was only suggested. Shared TRAV12-1 and TRBV2 CDR3 motifs across Löfgren's syndrome patients reportedly suggested public CD4+ TCRs. Versus controls, Löfgren's syndrome patients reportedly showed TRAV12-1 and TRBV2 as most expanded.

This clonotype was seen many times. Its antigen is unidentified. MiXCR, run by TCRdb on the reads, gives a single entry per CDR3 protein. The table records 50,000 to 65,000 distinct CDR3 sequences, around 20% of them present only once. Germline V lookup: CDR1 MNHNS, CDR2 SASEGT. This CDR3 is built from 13 residues. V dropped 2 bases and J dropped 7 bases, with 9 bases sitting between them. This sequence was found in a human donor with sarcoidosis (Löfgren's syndrome or another form), or a control subject (not recorded which). The sample taken for sequencing was CD4+ T cells from PBMCs. The gene calls are TRBV6-1 and TRBJ1-5; D remains unclear. The CDR3 reads CASSERSAQPQHF. The CDR3 nucleotides are TGTGCCAGCAGTGAAAGGAGCGCCCAGCCCCAGCATTTT.